Below are 7 T cell receptor beta chains sequenced from a single sample in a study of response to subunit inactivated influenza vaccine. Via MiXCR, TCRdb re-called the RT-PCR reads, giving one row per CDR3 protein. The table has around 480,000 distinct CDR3 sequences, 16% seen once. The sample was CD4+ T cells sorted from PBMCs, taken approximately 25 months after vaccination. These TCRs come from a man between 50 and 69 years old who received an inactivated influenza vaccine.

In this sample, this clonotype turned up a few times. The V call is TRBV19, the J call TRBJ1-5, with TRBD1 matching 10 bases. Germline CDR1 and CDR2: LNHDA and SQIVND (reference sequence). V was clipped by 7 bases and J by 6 bases; unmatched bases: 12. The CDR3 spans 16 residues. The CDR3 reads CASTPFRDRGIQPQHF. DNA of the CDR3: TGTGCCAGTACCCCCTTTCGGGACAGGGGCATTCAGCCCCAGCATTTT.

This clonotype was detected a few times. The gene calls are TRBV5-1 and TRBJ2-7; 7 bases align to TRBD2. Germline CDR1 is SGHRS and CDR2 is YFSETQ. After removal of 2 bases from V and 6 bases from J, the junction contained 5 bases not matched to a gene. The CDR3 is 13 amino acids. CDR3 in amino acids: CASSFGRDVEQYF. The DNA of the CDR3 is TGCGCCAGCAGCTTTGGGAGGGACGTCGAGCAGTACTTC.

This clonotype has more than one count but fewer than ten. The genes are TRBV20-1 and TRBJ2-7; 7 nucleotides match TRBD2. The CDR3 is 16 residues long. V shed 6 bases and J 3 bases; nucleotides not matched to a gene: 17. Looked up from germline, CDR1 is DFQATT and CDR2 is SNEGSKA (reference sequence). CDR3 in amino acids: CSAPFRREAGRYEQYF. The CDR3 bases are TGCAGTGCCCCCTTCAGACGAGAAGCGGGGCGCTACGAGCAGTACTTC.

The gene calls are TRBV4-2 and TRBJ2-3, with a tentative D call TRBD1 (6 bases). Deletions cut 2 bases from V and 1 base from J, with 25 bases between. Germline V gene lookup returns CDR1 LGHNA and CDR2 YNFKEQ. The length of the CDR3 is 20 residues. The CDR3 sequence is CASSQNPAGHRVVGTDTQYF. The CDR3 coding sequence is TGTGCCAGCAGCCAAAACCCCGCGGGTCACAGGGTCGTTGGCACAGATACGCAGTATTTT.

Here the CDR3 reads CASSEGGTAQETQYF. The CDR3 coding sequence is TGTGCCAGCAGTGAAGGCGGGACAGCACAAGAGACCCAGTACTTC. The genes are TRBV2 and TRBJ2-5; a possible D gene is TRBD1 (7 bases). Per the germline V gene, CDR1 is SNHLY and CDR2 is FYNNEI. The CDR3 is made up of 15 amino acids. The V gene lost 1 base and the J gene lost 2 bases, with 11 bases spanning the gap.

This clonotype was counted only a few times. The chain combines TRBV18 with TRBJ1-1; a possible D gene is TRBD1 (6 bases). With 6 bases removed from V and 1 base from J, the gap between germline ends came to 9 bases. This CDR3 has 13 amino acids. Germline CDR1 reads KGHSH; CDR2 reads LQKENI. Written as DNA, the CDR3 is TGTGCCAGCTCCGCGGGACAGAACACTGAAGCTTTCTTT. It specifies CASSAGQNTEAFF.

Only a few counts were recorded for this clonotype. This chain links TRBV24-1 with TRBJ2-7, with TRBD2 matching over 10 bases. CDR3 length: 13 amino acids. J lost 5 bases, V lost 9 bases, and 6 bases had no gene match. Germline V gene data show CDR1 as KGHDR and CDR2 as SFDVKD. As DNA, the CDR3 is TGTGCCACCGCTACCGGGACTAGCGACGAGCAGTACTTC. It yields the protein CATATGTSDEQYF.